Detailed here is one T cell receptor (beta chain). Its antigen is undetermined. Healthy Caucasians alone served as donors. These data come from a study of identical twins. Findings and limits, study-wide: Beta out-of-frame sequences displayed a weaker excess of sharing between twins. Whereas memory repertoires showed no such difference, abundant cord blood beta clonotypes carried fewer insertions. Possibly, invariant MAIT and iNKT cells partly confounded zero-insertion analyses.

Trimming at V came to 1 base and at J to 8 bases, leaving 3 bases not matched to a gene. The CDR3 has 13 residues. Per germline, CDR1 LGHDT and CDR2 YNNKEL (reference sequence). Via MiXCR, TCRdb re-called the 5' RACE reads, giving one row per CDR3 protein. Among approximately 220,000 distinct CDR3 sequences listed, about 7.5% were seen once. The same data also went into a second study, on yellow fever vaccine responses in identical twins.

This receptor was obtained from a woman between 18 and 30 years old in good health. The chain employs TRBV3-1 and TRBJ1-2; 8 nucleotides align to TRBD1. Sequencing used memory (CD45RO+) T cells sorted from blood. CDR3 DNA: TGTGCCAGCAGCCAAGGGACAGGGAAAGGCTACACCTTC. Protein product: CASSQGTGKGYTF.